What follows are 27 T cell receptor beta chains derived from one specimen sequenced in a study of GPR56 and killer-like receptors on CD4 memory cells. Reanalyzing the reads, TCRdb keeps one entry per CDR3 protein, without DNA. The sample's table shows 1,000 to 1,300 distinct CDR3 sequences. FACS enrichment separated five CD4+ populations based on killer cell lectin-like receptor and GPR56 expression. Sequenced: memory CD4+ T cells from blood. The receptors come from a human donor in good health.

Judged by frequency, this clonotype is large. V and J are TRBV6-6 and TRBJ2-3; TCRdb lists TRBD1, though no DNA is available to test this call. Germline CDR1 reads MNHNY; CDR2 reads SVGAGI (reference sequence). The CDR3 length is 17 residues. The CDR3 sequence: CASSSLTAGAFTDTQYF.

V is TRBV6-1 and J is TRBJ2-3; TCRdb lists TRBD2, though no DNA is available to test this call. Looked up from germline, CDR1 is MNHNS and CDR2 is SASEGT. This CDR3 region has 16 residues. CDR3 residues: CASSEVAGGHGDTQYF.

The rearrangement links TRBV4-3 to TRBJ2-5; lacking DNA, the TRBD2 call made by TCRdb goes unchecked. CDR1 and CDR2 (germline): LGHNA, YSLEER. The CDR3 contains 17 residues. This CDR3 is CASSQDWLAGGPETQYF.

This chain's CDR3 is CASSQGGSGTDTQYF. This chain links TRBV4-2 with TRBJ2-3; the TRBD1 assignment by TCRdb is unverifiable without DNA. Per germline, CDR1 LGHNA and CDR2 YNFKEQ. This CDR3 spans 15 amino acids.

This clonotype is identified as medium-sized from frequency. This chain links TRBV11-2 with TRBJ1-1; TCRdb returns TRBD1, unconfirmable since there is no DNA. The CDR3 spans 15 residues. Germline V gene sequence: CDR1 SGHAT, CDR2 FQNNGV. The CDR3 here is CASRLTGWEPTEAFF.

This clonotype is medium-sized (0.01 to 0.1%) by frequency. The chain combines TRBV19 with TRBJ1-5; TCRdb gives TRBD1 as the D gene, but with no DNA this cannot be confirmed. Germline values: CDR1 LNHDA, CDR2 SQIVND (reference sequence). The CDR3 length is 16 residues. The CDR3 here is CASSIWPQGADQPQHF.

The rearrangement uses TRBV6-1 and TRBJ2-1; TCRdb picks TRBD2, but there is no DNA to check that call. The CDR3 consists of 15 residues. Per the germline V gene, CDR1 is MNHNS and CDR2 is SASEGT. Here the CDR3 reads CASVTLAGGPYEQFF.

This clonotype is medium-sized by frequency. The chain recombines TRBV19 with TRBJ2-7. The V gene's germline CDR1 is LNHDA and CDR2 SQIVND (reference sequence). The CDR3 runs to 14 residues. CDR3 residues: CASSIFHGTYEQYF.

Measured by frequency, this clonotype is medium-sized. V gene TRBV7-2 combines with J gene TRBJ1-4; TCRdb returns TRBD1, unconfirmable since there is no DNA. The CDR3 spans 16 residues. Germline V gene data show CDR1 as SGHTA and CDR2 as FQGNSA. CDR3 sequence: CASSPLGQATNEKLFF.

This clonotype counts as medium-sized by frequency. The V call is TRBV29-1, the J call TRBJ2-7; TCRdb gives TRBD1 as the D gene, but with no DNA this cannot be confirmed. CDR1 and CDR2 from the germline V gene are SQVTM and ANQGSEA. The CDR3 length is 11 residues. The CDR3 is CSVGAGSGQYF.

This chain connects TRBV4-1 to TRBJ2-6. The CDR3 has 14 amino acids. Looked up from germline, CDR1 is MGHRA and CDR2 is YSYEKL. The CDR3 loop reads CASKDSTGANVLTF.

The chain combines TRBV11-2 with TRBJ1-1. The germline V gene has CDR1 SGHAT and CDR2 FQNNGV. This CDR3 region has 14 residues. CDR3 sequence: CASSFGVRNTEAFF.

Judged by frequency, this clonotype is medium-sized. This chain uses TRBV7-2 with TRBJ2-7. The CDR3 length is 11 residues. Germline V gene sequence: CDR1 SGHTA, CDR2 FQGNSA. Here the CDR3 reads CASSQSSEQYF.

Its frequency marks this clonotype as large. The rearrangement uses TRBV5-4 and TRBJ2-2. The CDR3 consists of 17 residues. Germline V CDR1 and CDR2: SGHNT, YYREEE (reference sequence). The CDR3 loop reads CASSLAGPTANTGELFF.

This clonotype is identified as large from frequency. This chain uses TRBV19 with TRBJ1-3; lacking DNA, the TRBD1 call made by TCRdb goes unchecked. Germline V CDR1 and CDR2: LNHDA, SQIVND (reference sequence). The CDR3 consists of 15 residues. The CDR3 spells CASRSGTGAGNTIYF.

CDR3 region: CASSYREVAGADTQYF. This sequence joins TRBV6-5 and TRBJ2-3; TCRdb gives TRBD2 as the D gene, but with no DNA this cannot be confirmed. The CDR3 runs 16 residues. CDR1 and CDR2 (germline): MNHEY, SVGAGI.

According to its frequency, this clonotype is large (0.1 to 1%). The V gene is TRBV19, the J gene TRBJ2-2; TCRdb's D gene call, TRBD1, goes unchecked for lack of DNA. This CDR3 has 16 amino acids. Germline V gene lookup returns CDR1 LNHDA and CDR2 SQIVND (reference sequence). CDR3 sequence reads: CASSIKKQVATGELFF.

The chain has TRBV9 and TRBJ2-3; no DNA is available, so the TRBD2 call from TCRdb remains unchecked. This CDR3 is 15 amino acids long. Germline assignment: CDR1 SGDLS and CDR2 YYNGEE. CDR3 loop: CASSVDLAGGDTQYF.

Frequency places this clonotype as medium-sized. The rearrangement links TRBV6-1 to TRBJ2-7; TCRdb proposes TRBD2, but this gene call is untestable without DNA. Germline lookup yields CDR1 MNHNS and CDR2 SASEGT. CDR3 length: 14 residues. Here the CDR3 reads CASNIAGGSYEQYF.

The chain couples TRBV11-2 to TRBJ2-7; TCRdb calls TRBD1, which cannot be checked without DNA. Germline CDR1 and CDR2: SGHAT and FQNNGV. The CDR3 consists of 18 residues. The CDR3 sequence is CASSPLSRRRGLTYEQYF.

Measured by frequency, this clonotype is large (0.1 to 1%). V gene TRBV6-5 combines with J gene TRBJ1-4. Germline V gives CDR1 MNHEY, CDR2 SVGAGI. The CDR3 contains 12 residues. The CDR3 loop is CASSSGRLQLFF.

This chain uses TRBV20-1 with TRBJ1-5; TCRdb returns TRBD1, unconfirmable since there is no DNA. Germline CDR1 and CDR2: DFQATT and SNEGSKA (reference sequence). The CDR3 contains 15 residues. The CDR3 spells CSARDLKGKNQPQHF.

V gene TRBV7-3 combines with J gene TRBJ2-3. CDR1 is SGHTA, CDR2 FQGTGA, per germline. This CDR3 has 13 amino acids. CDR3 amino acids: CASSLREGDTQYF.

This clonotype is hyperexpanded (1% or more) by frequency. The J gene is TRBJ2-1, the V gene TRBV6-5; the TCRdb call, TRBD2, lacks DNA for checking. Germline CDR1 reads MNHEY; CDR2 reads SVGAGI. This CDR3 region has 15 residues. The CDR3: CASTPPRGRYNEQFF.

V gene TRBV7-3 combines with J gene TRBJ2-1. This CDR3 is built from 15 residues. Germline CDR1 SGHTA, CDR2 FQGTGA. CDR3 amino acids: CASSLTAELYNEQFF. Filled out from reference TRBV7-3 and TRBJ2-1, the complete variable domain reads GAGVSQTPSNKVTEKGKYVELRCDPISGHTALYWYRQSLGQGPEFLIYFQGTGAADDSGLPNDRFFAVRPEGSVSTLKIQRTERGDSAVYLCASSLTAELYNEQFFGPGTRLTVL.

Its frequency marks this clonotype as medium-sized. The chain has TRBV19 and TRBJ2-5. The V gene's germline CDR1 is LNHDA and CDR2 SQIVND (reference sequence). This CDR3 is 13 amino acids long. The CDR3: CASSSRYQETQYF.

This clonotype is identified as medium-sized from frequency. J is TRBJ2-1 and V is TRBV5-1. Germline CDR1 is SGHRS and CDR2 is YFSETQ. This CDR3 is built from 11 residues. The CDR3 sequence: CASSFLNEQFF.